The 5 T cell receptor beta chains below all came from one sample that was sequenced in a study of Ad26.COV2.S vaccination and SARS-CoV-2 variants. TCRdb keeps only in-frame clones here, not all; method: immunoSEQ multiplex PCR. The data hold about half a million clones, with about nine tenths observed a single time. Treatment indicated: some 20 received Ad26.COV2.S at low or high dose, single or two shots; a few received placebo; per-sample allocation not given. The samples date from day 63 after the first vaccine or placebo injection. The sequencing here drew on peripheral blood, taken in a trial of Ad26.COV2.S vaccine versus placebo. The receptors shown here come from a person between 18 and 59 years old who received the Ad26.COV2.S COVID-19 vaccine or a placebo.

The chain joins TRBV7-9 to TRBJ1-2; D might be TRBD1 (6 bases). The germline V and J ends were trimmed by 5 bases and 8 bases, with 18 bases remaining between them. The CDR3 runs 14 residues. Germline V CDR1 and CDR2: SEHNR, FQNEAQ (reference sequence). CDR3 region: CASSDRDIALGYTF. The CDR3, as DNA: TGTGCCAGCAGCGACCGGGACATTGCCCTCGGCTACACCTTC.

The gene calls are TRBV7-8 and TRBJ1-1, with D hard to call. V gave up 5 bases and J gave up 4 bases, with 11 bases separating them. Germline-derived CDR1 and CDR2 are SGHVS and FQNEAQ. The CDR3 extends over 13 amino acids. The DNA for the CDR3 is TGTGCCAGCAGCCCCCGACCCCGCACTGAAGCTTTCTTT. Encoded protein: CASSPRPRTEAFF.

The CDR3 sequence is CASSLGTGPYEQYF. In DNA form, the CDR3 reads TGTGCCAGCAGCTTGGGGACAGGGCCTTACGAGCAGTACTTC. The rearrangement joins TRBV5-4 to TRBJ2-7, with 8 bases lining up with TRBD1. Germline V lookup: CDR1 SGHNT, CDR2 YYREEE (reference sequence). The CDR3 loop spans 14 amino acids. V lost 0 bases to trimming and J lost 4 bases; unmatched junction nucleotides: 3. The full variable domain, in which reference TRBV5-4 and TRBJ2-7 provide the parts outside the CDR3, is ETGVTQSPTHLIKTRGQQVTLRCSSQSGHNTVSWYQQALGQGPQFIFQYYREEENGRGNFPPRFSGLQFPNYSSELNVNALELDDSALYLCASSLGTGPYEQYFGPGTRLTVT.

A remark on this clone: Within the sample, other DNA sequences also encode this same CDR3. The J gene is TRBJ1-2, the V gene TRBV9; D is perhaps TRBD1 (5 bases). CDR3 size: 13 residues. The V end lost 2 bases, the J end lost 2 bases, and 7 bases lay between the germline ends. The V gene's germline CDR1 is SGDLS and CDR2 YYNGEE. CDR3 residues: CASSVGGNYGYTF. In DNA form, the CDR3 reads TGTGCCAGCAGCGTCGGGGGGAACTATGGCTACACCTTC.

The rearrangement uses TRBV19 and TRBJ1-1; D is possibly TRBD1 (6 bases). Trimming took off 5 bases at V and 5 bases at J, with 15 bases between the two ends. Germline CDR1 is LNHDA and CDR2 is SQIVND (reference sequence). The CDR3 is 14 amino acids. For the CDR3, the DNA is TGTGCCAGTAGTTCAGGGGCCCCGAGGACTGAAGCTTTCTTT. Its translation is CASSSGAPRTEAFF.